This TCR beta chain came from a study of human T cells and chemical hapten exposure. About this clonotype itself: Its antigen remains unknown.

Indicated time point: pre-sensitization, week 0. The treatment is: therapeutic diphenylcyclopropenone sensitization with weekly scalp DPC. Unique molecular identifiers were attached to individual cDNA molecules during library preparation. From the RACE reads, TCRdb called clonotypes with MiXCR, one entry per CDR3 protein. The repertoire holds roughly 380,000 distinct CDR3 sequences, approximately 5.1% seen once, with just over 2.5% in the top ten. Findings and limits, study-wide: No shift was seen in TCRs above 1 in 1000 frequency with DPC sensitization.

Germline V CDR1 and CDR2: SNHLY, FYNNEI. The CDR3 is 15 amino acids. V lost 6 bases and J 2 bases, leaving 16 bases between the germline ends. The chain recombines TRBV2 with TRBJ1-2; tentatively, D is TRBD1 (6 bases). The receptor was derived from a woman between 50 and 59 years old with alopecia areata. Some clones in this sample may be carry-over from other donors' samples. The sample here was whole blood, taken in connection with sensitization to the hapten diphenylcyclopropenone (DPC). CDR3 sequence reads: CASSDQPDSNYGYTF. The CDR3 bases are TGTGCCAGCAGCGACCAACCGGACAGCAACTATGGCTACACCTTC.